This T cell receptor beta chain came from a study of Graves' ophthalmopathy and Graves' hyperthyroidism. With V trimmed by 6 bases and J by 6 bases, 13 bases remained unmatched. This CDR3 is built from 15 residues. RNA served as the template for amplifying TCR beta CDR3 regions. RT-PCR in the first round used HTBI primers; a second-round multiplex PCR followed. One entry per CDR3 protein results from TCRdb running MiXCR on the multiplex PCR reads. The table shows 220,000 or so distinct CDR3 sequences, with 20% to 25% occurring only once. Moderate-to-severe activity, CAS ≥3, NOSPECS ≥4 and duration under 3 months were recorded for donors with ophthalmopathy. This clonotype was seen at least ten times. Its antigen is undetermined. Study results and limitations: Blood repertoires reportedly contained most expanded thyroid clonotypes above 0.001 frequency.

The sample was peripheral blood. The chain couples TRBV12-3 or TRBV12-4 to TRBJ2-7, with 8 bases identical to TRBD2. The sequence derives from a woman aged 50 to 65 with Graves' ophthalmopathy. CDR3 residues: CASSLVAGGRSEQYF. The CDR3 DNA reads as TGTGCCAGCAGCCTTGTGGCGGGGGGTCGTAGCGAGCAGTACTTC.